By frequency in the sample, the clone carrying this T cell receptor beta chain is medium-sized (0.01 to 0.1%). Its target is unknown. This beta chain lies outside the target of a library built for alpha chains; its clone size means little. The time point was: sample taken at primary tumor resection. The donor population consisted of 72 patients with untreated, early-stage non-small cell lung cancer. This specimen belongs to a study of spatial heterogeneity in lung cancer. The wider study: A T cell module score from matched bulk RNA-seq correlated strongly with TCR transcript counts in tumor regions. Study-wide results and caveats: Expanded alpha and beta TCR counts within tumors tracked tumor mutation counts.

J gave up 0 bases and V 4 bases, and 7 bases lay outside the gene matches. This CDR3 is 17 amino acids long. Individual TCR cDNA molecules each bore their own unique molecular identifier. TCRdb itself ran the 5' RACE reads through MiXCR, one entry per CDR3 protein. Here the sample spans about 1,400 distinct CDR3 sequences, approximately 6.3% being singletons. Sequencing used lung tumor tissue, obtained at surgery. This chain joins TRBV12-3 or TRBV12-4 and TRBJ2-1; 9 nucleotides line up with TRBD1. The receptor comes from a female donor with early-stage non-small cell lung cancer. The CDR3 DNA follows: TGTGCCAGCAGTTCCACACAGGGGGCAAGCTCCTACAATGAGCAGTTCTTC. Encoded protein: CASSSTQGASSYNEQFF.